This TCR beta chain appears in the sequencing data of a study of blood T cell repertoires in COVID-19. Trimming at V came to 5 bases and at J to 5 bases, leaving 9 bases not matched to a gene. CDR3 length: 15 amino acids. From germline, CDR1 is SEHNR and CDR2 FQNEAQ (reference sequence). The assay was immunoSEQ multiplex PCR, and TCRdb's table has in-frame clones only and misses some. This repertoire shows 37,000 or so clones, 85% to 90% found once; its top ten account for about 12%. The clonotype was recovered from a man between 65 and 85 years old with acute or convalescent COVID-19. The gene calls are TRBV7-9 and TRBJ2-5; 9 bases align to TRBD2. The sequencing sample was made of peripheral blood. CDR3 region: CASSTLAGARETQYF. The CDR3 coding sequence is TGTGCCAGCAGCACCTTAGCGGGAGCAAGGGAGACCCAGTACTTC. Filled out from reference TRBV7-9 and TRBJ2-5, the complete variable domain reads DTGVSQNPRHKITKRGQNVTFRCDPISEHNRLYWYRQTLGQGPEFLTYFQNEAQLEKSRLLSDRFSAERPKGSFSTLEIQRTEQGDSAMYLCASSTLAGARETQYFGPGTRLLVL.